This TCR beta chain was identified in a study of blood T cells in healthy people across ages. It was with a sample-barcoded 5' primer and a J-beta primer mix that a second PCR of roughly 7 to 12 cycles was run. TCRdb reanalysed the 5' RACE reads using MiXCR and keeps one entry per CDR3 protein. The profile shows hundreds of thousands of distinct CDR3 sequences, under 30% of them singletons. The table lists this clonotype with many counts. Its target is unknown. General study results and limits: Relative to aged donors, long-lived donors carried more naive CD4+ cells and displayed higher diversity. With naive T cell percentage, TCR beta diversity showed a strong correlation. PBMCs left unsorted prevented a conclusive naive versus antigen-experienced comparison.

Sequenced sample: blood. The clonotype was recovered from a woman older than 75 in good health.

The CDR3 bases are TGTGCCAGCAGTTACGCCCTAGCCCCCACCAAAAACATTCAGTACTTC. The encoded protein is CASSYALAPTKNIQYF. V and J are TRBV6-2 or TRBV6-3 and TRBJ2-4, with a tentative D call TRBD2 (5 bases). The CDR3 contains 16 residues. Trimming took 2 bases from V and 2 from J, leaving 13 bases between them. The germline V gene has CDR1 MNHEY and CDR2 SVGEGT.